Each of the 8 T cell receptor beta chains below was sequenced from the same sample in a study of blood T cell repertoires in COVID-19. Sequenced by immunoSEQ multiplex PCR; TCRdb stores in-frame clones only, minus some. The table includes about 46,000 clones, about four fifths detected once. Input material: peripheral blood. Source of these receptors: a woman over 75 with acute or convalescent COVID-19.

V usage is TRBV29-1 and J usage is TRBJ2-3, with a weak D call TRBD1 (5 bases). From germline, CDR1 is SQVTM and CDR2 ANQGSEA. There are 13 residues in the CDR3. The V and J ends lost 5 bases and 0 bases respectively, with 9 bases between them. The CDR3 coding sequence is TGCAGCGTTAATCCAGGGAGCACAGATACGCAGTATTTT. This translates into CSVNPGSTDTQYF.

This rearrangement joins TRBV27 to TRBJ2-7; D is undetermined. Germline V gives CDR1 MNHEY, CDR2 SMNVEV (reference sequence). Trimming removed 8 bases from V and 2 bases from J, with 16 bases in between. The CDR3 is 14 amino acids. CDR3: CASHHVQAPYEQYF. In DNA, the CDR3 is TGTGCCAGCCATCATGTTCAGGCGCCCTACGAGCAGTACTTC.

The DNA for the CDR3 is TGTGCCAGCCTATACAGGGTGGAGAACACTGAAGCTTTCTTT. Its translation is CASLYRVENTEAFF. This chain connects TRBV5-6 to TRBJ1-1, with a weak D call TRBD1 (6 bases). Germline CDR1 reads SGHDT; CDR2 reads YYEEEE. This CDR3 is built from 14 residues. V lost 7 bases, J lost 1 base, and 14 bases lay in between.

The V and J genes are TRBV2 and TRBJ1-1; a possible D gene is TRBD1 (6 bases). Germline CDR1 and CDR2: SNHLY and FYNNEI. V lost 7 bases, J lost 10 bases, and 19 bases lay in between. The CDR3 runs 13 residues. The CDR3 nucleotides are TGTGCCAGCATCCGGGTGAGGACAGAATCAGCTTTCTTT. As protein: CASIRVRTESAFF.

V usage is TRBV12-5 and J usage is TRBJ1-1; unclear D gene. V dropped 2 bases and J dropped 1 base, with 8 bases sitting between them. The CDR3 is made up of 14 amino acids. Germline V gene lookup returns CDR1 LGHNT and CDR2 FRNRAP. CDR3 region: CASGLNRQNTEAFF. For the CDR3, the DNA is TGTGCTAGTGGTTTGAACAGACAGAACACTGAAGCTTTCTTT.

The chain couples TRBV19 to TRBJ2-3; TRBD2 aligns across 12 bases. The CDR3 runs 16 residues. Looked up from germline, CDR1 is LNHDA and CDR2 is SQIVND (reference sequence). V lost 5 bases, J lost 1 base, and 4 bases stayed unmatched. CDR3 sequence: CASSPWTSGGTDTQYF. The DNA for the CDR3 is TGTGCCAGTAGTCCTTGGACTAGCGGGGGCACAGATACGCAGTATTTT.

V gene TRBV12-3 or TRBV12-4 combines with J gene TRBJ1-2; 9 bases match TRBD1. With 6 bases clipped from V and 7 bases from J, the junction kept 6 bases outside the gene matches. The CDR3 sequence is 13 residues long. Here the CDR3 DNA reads TGTGCCAGCAGCCCCGGGACAGGGTCTGGCTACACCTTC. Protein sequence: CASSPGTGSGYTF.

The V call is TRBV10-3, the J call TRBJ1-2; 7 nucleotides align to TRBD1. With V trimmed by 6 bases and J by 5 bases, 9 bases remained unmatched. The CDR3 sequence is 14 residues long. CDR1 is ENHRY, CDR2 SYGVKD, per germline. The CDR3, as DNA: TGTGCCATCAGGGCGACAGGGTGGATTTATGGCTACACCTTC. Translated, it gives CAIRATGWIYGYTF.